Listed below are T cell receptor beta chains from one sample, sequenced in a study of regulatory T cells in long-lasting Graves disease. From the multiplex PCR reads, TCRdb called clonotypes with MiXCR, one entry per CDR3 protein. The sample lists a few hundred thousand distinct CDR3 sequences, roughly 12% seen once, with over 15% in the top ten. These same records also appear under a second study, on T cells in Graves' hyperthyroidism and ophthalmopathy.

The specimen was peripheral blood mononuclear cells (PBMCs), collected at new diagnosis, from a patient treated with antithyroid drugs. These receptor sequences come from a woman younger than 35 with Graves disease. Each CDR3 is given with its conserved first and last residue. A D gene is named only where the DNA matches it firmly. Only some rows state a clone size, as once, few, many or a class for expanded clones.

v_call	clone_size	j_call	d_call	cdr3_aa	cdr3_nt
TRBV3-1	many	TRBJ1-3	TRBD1	CASSPGTDGNTIYF	TGTGCCAGCAGCCCCGGGACAGATGGAAACACCATATATTTT
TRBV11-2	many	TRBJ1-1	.	CASSPSPLMNTEAFF	TGCGCCAGCAGCCCCAGTCCGTTGATGAACACTGAAGCTTTCTTT
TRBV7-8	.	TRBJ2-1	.	CASSLVPGVANEQFF	TGTGCCAGCAGCTTAGTCCCAGGGGTCGCGAATGAGCAGTTCTTC
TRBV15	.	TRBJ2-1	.	CATGTLLSSEQFF	TGTGCCACCGGCACCCTGTTGTCGAGTGAGCAGTTCTTC
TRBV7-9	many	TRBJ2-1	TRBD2	CASRQPGLAGTEQFF	TGTGCCAGCAGACAACCGGGACTAGCAGGGACTGAGCAGTTCTTC
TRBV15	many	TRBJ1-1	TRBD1	CATSTRTGARRTEAFF	TGTGCCACCAGCACAAGGACAGGGGCGCGTCGCACTGAAGCTTTCTTT
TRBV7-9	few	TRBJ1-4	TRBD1	CASSSTGLGQANEKLFF	TGTGCCAGCAGCTCGACAGGGCTGGGGCAGGCTAATGAAAAACTGTTTTTT
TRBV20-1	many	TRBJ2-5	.	CSARDFRLESGETQYF	TGCAGTGCTAGAGATTTCAGGTTGGAATCGGGGGAGACCCAGTACTTC
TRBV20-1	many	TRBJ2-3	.	CSASTGTGTDTQYF	TGCAGTGCGAGTACCGGGACTGGCACAGATACGCAGTATTTT
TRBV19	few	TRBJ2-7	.	CASSIAEPPRDEQYF	TGTGCCAGTAGTATAGCCGAACCGCCCCGCGACGAGCAGTACTTC
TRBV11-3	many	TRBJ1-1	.	CASSLRAGNTEAFF	TGTGCCAGCAGCTTGAGGGCCGGGAACACTGAAGCTTTCTTT
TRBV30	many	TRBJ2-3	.	CAGARSSGYTQYF	TGTGCCGGAGCCCGGTCTTCGGGCTATACGCAGTATTTT
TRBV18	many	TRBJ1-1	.	CASSPIREGEAFF	TGTGCCAGCTCCCCCATCAGGGAGGGTGAAGCTTTCTTT
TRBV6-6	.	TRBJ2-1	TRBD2	CASSYSSGVGNEQFF	TGTGCCAGCAGTTACTCGAGCGGGGTAGGCAATGAGCAGTTCTTC
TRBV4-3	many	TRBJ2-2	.	CASSPARGYTGELFF	TGCGCCAGCAGTCCTGCACGGGGTTACACCGGGGAGCTGTTTTTT
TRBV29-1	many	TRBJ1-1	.	CSVVPGQTNTEAFF	TGCAGCGTTGTTCCCGGACAGACGAACACTGAAGCTTTCTTT
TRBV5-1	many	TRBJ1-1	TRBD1	CASSEDRVWTEAFF	TGCGCCAGCAGCGAGGACAGGGTTTGGACTGAAGCTTTCTTT
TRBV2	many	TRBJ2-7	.	CASTFVYEQYF	TGTGCCAGCACGTTTGTCTACGAGCAGTACTTC
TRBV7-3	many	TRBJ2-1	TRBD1	CASSFRDRPINEQFF	TGTGCCAGCAGCTTCCGGGACAGGCCTATCAATGAGCAGTTCTTC
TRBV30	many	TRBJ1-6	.	CAWSVRGFYNSPLHF	TGTGCCTGGAGTGTACGCGGTTTCTATAATTCACCCCTCCACTTT
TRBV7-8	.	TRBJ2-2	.	CASSLKTGAIQSDLGELFF	TGTGCCAGCAGCCTCAAAACGGGGGCCATCCAGTCGGACCTCGGGGAGCTGTTTTTT
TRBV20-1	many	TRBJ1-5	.	CSATPLGSPNVPQHF	TGCAGTGCCACCCCGTTAGGGAGCCCCAATGTGCCCCAGCATTTT
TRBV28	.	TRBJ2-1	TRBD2	CASSLAVQRGDNEQFF	TGTGCCAGCAGTTTAGCTGTACAGCGGGGGGACAATGAGCAGTTCTTC
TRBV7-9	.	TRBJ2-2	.	CASSRSRGGLKSGELFF	TGTGCCAGCAGCCGCTCCAGGGGGGGTCTGAAGAGCGGGGAGCTGTTTTTT
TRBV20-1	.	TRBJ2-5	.	CSARWGQETQYF	TGCAGTGCTAGATGGGGGCAAGAGACCCAGTACTTC
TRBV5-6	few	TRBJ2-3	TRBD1	CASSEGQGSITDTQYF	TGTGCCAGCAGCGAAGGACAGGGTAGTATCACAGATACGCAGTATTTT
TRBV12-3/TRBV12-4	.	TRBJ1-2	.	CASSLGGVTASDYGYTF	TGTGCCAGCAGTTTAGGAGGGGTCACAGCCTCTGACTATGGCTACACCTTC
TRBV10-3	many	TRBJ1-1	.	CAISVGGRNTEAFF	TGTGCCATCAGTGTTGGGGGGAGAAACACTGAAGCTTTCTTT
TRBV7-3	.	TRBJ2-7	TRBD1	CASRVQGKFYEQYF	TGTGCCAGCAGGGTACAGGGGAAATTCTACGAGCAGTACTTC
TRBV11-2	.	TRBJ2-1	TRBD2	CASSQGRGGSPSYNEQFF	TGTGCCAGCAGCCAAGGAAGGGGCGGGAGCCCCTCCTACAATGAGCAGTTCTTC
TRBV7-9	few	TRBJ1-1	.	CASTQDSMNTEAFF	TGTGCCAGCACCCAGGACAGTATGAACACTGAAGCTTTCTTT
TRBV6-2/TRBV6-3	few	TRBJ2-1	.	CASSLGGDIYNEQFF	TGTGCCAGCAGTTTAGGGGGGGACATTTACAATGAGCAGTTCTTC
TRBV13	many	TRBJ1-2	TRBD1	CASSFGQGGYTF	TGTGCCAGCAGCTTTGGACAGGGTGGCTACACCTTC
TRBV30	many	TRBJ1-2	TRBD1	CAWNRGLYYGYTF	TGTGCCTGGAACAGGGGCCTTTACTATGGCTACACCTTC
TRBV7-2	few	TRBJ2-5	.	CASSPTRGKTQYF	TGTGCCAGCAGCCCCACCCGGGGGAAGACCCAGTACTTC
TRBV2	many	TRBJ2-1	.	CASMRGLDNEQFF	TGTGCCAGCATGCGGGGACTGGACAATGAGCAGTTCTTC
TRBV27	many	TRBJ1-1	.	CASSFPGAASEAFF	TGTGCCAGCAGTTTTCCCGGGGCGGCAAGTGAAGCTTTCTTT
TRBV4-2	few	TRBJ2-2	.	CASSQGLGGTGELFF	TGTGCCAGCAGCCAAGGACTAGGGGGCACCGGGGAGCTGTTTTTT
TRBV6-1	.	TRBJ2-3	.	CASSKIGDTQYF	TGTGCCAGCAGTAAAATTGGGGATACGCAGTATTTT
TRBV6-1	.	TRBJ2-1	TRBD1	CASSARFWDRELNEQFF	TGTGCCAGCAGTGCACGATTTTGGGACAGAGAACTCAATGAGCAGTTCTTC
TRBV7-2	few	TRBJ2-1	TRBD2	CASTRGVYNEQFF	TGTGCCAGCACCCGGGGGGTTTACAATGAGCAGTTCTTC
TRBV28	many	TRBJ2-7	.	CASSLSPEQYF	TGTGCCAGCAGTTTAAGCCCCGAGCAGTACTTC
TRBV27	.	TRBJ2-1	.	CASSSVRRGPYNEQFF	TGTGCCAGCAGTTCCGTAAGACGGGGCCCATACAATGAGCAGTTCTTC
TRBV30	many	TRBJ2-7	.	CAWSVGPTRVAGYEQYF	TGTGCCTGGAGTGTAGGCCCCACGAGGGTGGCAGGCTACGAGCAGTACTTC
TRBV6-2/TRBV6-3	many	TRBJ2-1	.	CASTLLGIRGNEQFF	TGTGCCAGCACCCTTTTAGGCATTCGGGGCAATGAGCAGTTCTTC
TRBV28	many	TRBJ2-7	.	CASSFSFNSRSYEQYF	TGTGCCAGCAGTTTTAGTTTTAACAGTCGCTCCTACGAGCAGTACTTC
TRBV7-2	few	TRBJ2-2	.	CASSLARSLGELFF	TGTGCCAGCAGCTTAGCGCGAAGCCTAGGGGAGCTGTTTTTT
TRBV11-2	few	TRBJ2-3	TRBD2	CASSLDRRLAITDTQYF	TGTGCCAGCAGCTTAGATAGGCGACTAGCGATAACAGATACGCAGTATTTT
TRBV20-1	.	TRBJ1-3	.	CSVMGPFWDLRNTIYF	TGCAGTGTCATGGGGCCCTTTTGGGACCTTAGAAACACCATATATTTT
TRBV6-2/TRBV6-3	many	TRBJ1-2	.	CATEQGRGYTF	TGTGCCACCGAGCAAGGACGGGGCTACACCTTC